This TCR beta chain came from a study of shared clonotypes between healthy human individuals (dated by TCRdb to 2020 to 2022). General notes on the study: The cohort comprised a couple of women and a few men aged 18 to 49 years. Between about 0.8 and 9 billion PBMCs per donor were obtained by leukapheresis. To increase sequencing depth and limit assay-specific biases, TCR repertoire library preparation and sequencing were carried out by different laboratories using diverse techniques. To estimate repertoire size and how much clonotypes are shared between individuals, the study performed deep sequencing of blood TCR repertoires from a handful of healthy adults. For each donor, CD4 naive and CD4 memory were each run on three plates, CD8 naive on two plates, and CD8 memory on one plate.

CD8 naive samples were obtained by positive selection for CCR7 among CD45RO-negative cells, yielding a CD45RA+CCR7+ population from which TemRA cells were excluded. Healthy HIV-negative adults with no recently reported acute infections or vaccinations were included as donors. All donors were Caucasian adults living in Nashville, Tennessee, USA. After blood collection by leukapheresis, PBMCs were isolated using Ficoll-Histopaque density gradient centrifugation and then cryopreserved in the vapor phase of liquid nitrogen. Purity and quantity of every magnetically sorted T cell population were checked by analytical flow cytometry. Genomic DNA was isolated from each sorted fraction and quantified by UV absorbance on a Nanodrop 2000c. TCR CDR3 regions were amplified from genomic DNA by multiplex PCR using the deep immunoSEQ assay. For each cell subset, the extracted genomic DNA was distributed evenly across all wells of several immunoSEQ 96-well plates, and each plate served as one replicate. For sorted subsets, about 210 ng of genomic DNA, equivalent to around 29,000 T cell genomes, went into each replicate PCR. Purified libraries were quantified with a Qubit 3.0 fluorometer, sized on a Bioanalyzer 2100, and re-quantified with the KAPA Library Quantification kit. Every immunoSEQ 96-well plate was sequenced on a separate single-read 150-cycle Illumina NextSeq 550 flow cell. The original pipeline was this. The immunoSEQ output contained only junctional sequences without quality scores, so filtering could not match that applied to full-length reads. Sequences were annotated with PyIR, a Python wrapper for IgBLAST v1.9, using IMGT germline references to assign V/J genes and CDR3. Reads were removed for weak V/J assignments (E-value above 1e-6), missing CDR3, stop codons, out-of-frame junctions, or ambiguous translated residues. V3J clonotypes were defined as sequences sharing an identical inferred V gene, J gene, and CDR3 amino acid sequence. To compute the percentage overlap between repertoires, the number of shared unique clonotypes was divided by the size of the smaller repertoire. Repertoire richness was assessed with RTK rarefaction, the Chao1 estimator, and Recon v2.1 estimates of unobserved clonotypes. For all TCRbeta clonotypes obtained by the gDNA method from a few donors, generation probabilities were computed with OLGA. TCRdb took over this immuneACCESS table, retaining in-frame rearrangements with V and J assigned. Such tables are incomplete; in checked studies, under half of the missing clones stem from an unresolved V gene, and the remainder is unexplained. Clone size and V and J calls were adopted from that table, with D and trimming inferred from the DNA. This sample has hundreds of thousands of clones in its table, and 85% to 95% of those were observed once. The top ten clones comprise about 0.11% of the sample.

Trimming accounts for 4 bases at V and 0 bases at J, while the number of junction bases matched to no gene is 17. Via the germline V gene, CDR1 is MNHNS and CDR2 SASEGT. There are 19 amino acids in the CDR3, from cysteine to phenylalanine inclusive. Of all the DNA, just the CDR3 is kept, 57 bases in frame from base 1. Details on this clone: This clone's antigen is unknown. Base qualities are missing; no much larger clone stands one base away.

Study-wide findings and limitations: Rarefaction of sorted-subset datasets indicated incomplete sequencing despite the large sequencing depth. Based on pairwise subsampling, the degree of clonotype sharing among donors was expected to be affected by sequencing depth. Naive subsets generally had larger estimated clonotype richness than memory subsets did. The small number of donors limited the genetic and exposure-history diversity represented. Clonotypes shared by all four sorted-subset donors showed higher generation probabilities than non-shared clonotypes. Approximately 4.8% of naive CD4, roughly 3.5% of naive CD8, roughly 2.4% of memory CD4, and 0.35% to 0.4% of memory CD8 clonotypes were shared across a few donors. Sampling was restricted to blood, and TCR repertoires in tissues likely differ from the TCR repertoires found in blood.

The sequence was obtained from a woman aged 25-40 years in good health. The specimen sequenced was naive CD8+ T cells sorted from blood. Per the publication, the cell subset or site label means: CD45RA+CCR7+. The rearrangement combines TRBV6-1 with TRBJ1-2; 7 central nucleotides agree with TRBD1. The CDR3 reads as follows: CASSAPPGQVGLSNYGYTF. At the DNA level, the sequence is TGTGCCAGCAGTGCACCGCCTGGACAGGTGGGCCTCTCTAACTATGGCTACACCTTC.